This T cell receptor beta chain was obtained from a study of T-cell memory formation after mild COVID-19 (dated by TCRdb to the early 2020s). In the study overall: TCR sequence clusters from the two donors were largely donor specific. In a couple of donors, T-cell clones that expanded and contracted after mild COVID-19 were followed by sequencing TCRalpha and TCRbeta repertoires longitudinally. The cohort was made up of two young adult volunteers, one female and one male, who were previously healthy.

General conclusions and limits of the study: Clones that contracted from day 15 to 85 showed balanced CD4/CD8 phenotypes, whereas a second wave of clones that expanded from day 15 to 37 leaned towards CD4+. SARS-CoV-2 specificity was not confirmed for the second-wave clones peaking on day 37. Some responding clones were found in pre-infection memory, which suggests that pre-existing cross-reactive memory T cells took part in the SARS-CoV-2 response. Contracting CD4+ clones appeared mostly in the CM and EM memory subsets, whereas CD8+ clones were enriched in EMRA. The study included only two mild cases, and larger cohorts that include severe cases with pre-infection samples were judged to be necessary.

As for this clonotype: There is no known antigen for this receptor. Base qualities are not at hand, and no much larger clone is one base apart.

The germline V gene sets CDR1 to SGHRS and CDR2 to YFSETQ. Trimming takes 1 base off V and 7 bases off J; junction bases not matched to a gene: 4. The CDR3 runs 15 residues from the cysteine to the phenylalanine. CDR3 DNA is the only sequence kept; it has 45 bases, read in frame from the first base. Ficoll-Paque density gradient centrifugation was the method used to isolate PBMCs. The sequencer listed for this sample is Illumina NovaSeq 6000. TCRalpha and TCRbeta cDNA libraries were built by 5'RACE with constant-segment primers, adding sample barcodes and unique molecular identifiers. Trizol reagent was used to extract RNA from every sample. Libraries were amplified in two PCR steps, with a second sample barcode and Illumina TruSeq adapters added in the second step. Sequencing of the libraries was done on an Illumina NovaSeq, producing 2 x 150 bp paired-end reads. The paper's data handling went like this. Demultiplexing of reads and collapsing into UMI-guided consensus sequences were performed with migec v1.2.7. Using mixcr v2.1.11, UMI consensuses were aligned to TRA and TRB V and J templates and then assembled into clonotypes. Expanded or contracted clonotypes were those called significant by both edgeR and NoisET, with noise models trained on biological replicates. edgeR calls used a false discovery rate-adjusted p below 0.01 and a log2 fold-change threshold of 1. PCA with hierarchical clustering of max-normalized trajectories of the 1000 most abundant clonotypes was used as exploratory dynamics analysis. Each responding clone was given a CD4 or CD8 phenotype based on the CD4+ and CD8+ repertoires, which had been sequenced separately. The public sequencing data were trimmed at Q25 with fastp and processed into clonotypes with MiXCR by TCRdb, which kept only in-frame beta chains. Each entry is one CDR3 protein sequence, shown with its most common DNA and genes. These V and J calls originate from TCRdb's pipeline instead of the authors' own analysis. The sample table contains 140,000 to 150,000 distinct CDR3 sequences; only one count was recorded for about 25% of them. Of the sample, around 22% falls within the top ten clones.

The receptor comes from an adult woman who had mild COVID-19 (a few samples of this study predate the infection). The sample titles of this study are shuffled in the database, so cell type and time point are left out; the donor was told from shared clones. The rearranged chain carries TRBV5-1 and TRBJ2-1; TRBD2 agrees with 11 junctional bases. The specimen was PBMCs or a T cell subset sorted from them (not recorded which). The DNA sequence is as follows: TGCGCCAGCAGCTTGAGCCTAGCGGGAGGAAATGAGCAGTTCTTC. Translated, this gives CASSLSLAGGNEQFF.